This note documents a single TCR beta chain sequence. The sample is drawn from a study of Ad26.COV2.S vaccination and SARS-CoV-2 variants. The wider study: A COV1001 Ad26.COV2.S trial-arm participant provided the sample.

Measured with immunoSEQ multiplex PCR; TCRdb has only the in-frame clones, and not every one. Counted here are 350,000 to 500,000 clones, around 91% occurring once; the ten biggest clones make up around 4.5%. Treatment noted: around 19 received Ad26.COV2.S at low or high dose, single or two shots; roughly 5 received placebo; per-sample allocation not given. Sample collection was performed on day 63 after the first vaccine or placebo injection. The administered vaccine (an Ad26 vector) expressed Wuhan-strain SARS-CoV-2 spike. Trimming took off 7 bases at V and 5 bases at J, with 21 bases between the two ends. Germline V CDR1 and CDR2: SGHRS, YFSETQ. This CDR3 has 16 residues.

The sequence came from a person between 18 and 65 years old who received the Ad26.COV2.S COVID-19 vaccine or a placebo. The chain is built from TRBV5-1 and TRBJ1-4; D is uncertain. The sequencing used peripheral blood, collected in a trial of Ad26.COV2.S vaccine versus placebo. The CDR3 is CASPPPYYGRNEKLFF. The DNA for the CDR3 is TGCGCCAGCCCTCCCCCCTACTACGGGAGAAATGAAAAACTGTTTTTT.